In its sample, the clone carrying this T cell receptor (beta chain) was seen a few times. Its antigen is undetermined. The data derive from a study of a mutant IDH1 vaccine in newly diagnosed glioma. Study results and limitations: Alterations occurring in top peripheral T cell clonotypes seemed unrelated to pseudoprogression.

CDR3 length: 14 amino acids. V was shortened by 6 bases and J by 6 bases, with 15 bases between the two germline ends. CDR1 is SEHNR and CDR2 is FQNEAQ in the germline V gene (reference sequence). Repertoires were generated with immunoSEQ multiplex PCR, while TCRdb's copy carries only in-frame clones and drops some. This sample has around 30,000 clones, with around 80% found just once. Specified time point: week 23, last vaccination. Vaccine doses each comprised 300 ug of mutant IDH1 20-mer peptide, with topical imiquimod. New astrocytomas of WHO grade 3 or 4 that were IDH1-mutant and ATRX-lost were found in the donors.

V is TRBV7-9 and J is TRBJ1-5, with D perhaps matching TRBD1 (5 bases). The receptor's source is a woman aged 18-29 years with glioma. Sequencing was performed on PBMCs, taken from a glioma patient whose treatment included an IDH1 peptide vaccine. CDR3 DNA sequence: TGTGCCAGCAGTGAGGGACCGACGAGTCAGCCCCAGCATTTT. Protein sequence: CASSEGPTSQPQHF.